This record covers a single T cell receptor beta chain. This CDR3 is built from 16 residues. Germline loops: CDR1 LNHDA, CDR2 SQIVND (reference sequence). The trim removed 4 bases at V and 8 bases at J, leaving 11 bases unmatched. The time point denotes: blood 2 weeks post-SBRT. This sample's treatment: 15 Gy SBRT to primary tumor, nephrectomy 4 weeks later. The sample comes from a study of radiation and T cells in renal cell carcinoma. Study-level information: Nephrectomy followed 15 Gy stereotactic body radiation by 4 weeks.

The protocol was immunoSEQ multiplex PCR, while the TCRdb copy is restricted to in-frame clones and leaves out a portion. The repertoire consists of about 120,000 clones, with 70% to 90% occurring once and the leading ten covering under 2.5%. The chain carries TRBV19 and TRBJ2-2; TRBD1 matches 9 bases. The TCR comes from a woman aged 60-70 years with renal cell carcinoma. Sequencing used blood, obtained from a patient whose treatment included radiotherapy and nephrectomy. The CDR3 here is CASSNDGQGLYGELFF. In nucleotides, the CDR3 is TGTGCCAGTAGTAATGACGGACAGGGGCTATATGGGGAGCTGTTTTTT. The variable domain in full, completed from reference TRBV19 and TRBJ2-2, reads DGGITQSPKYLFRKEGQNVTLSCEQNLNHDAMYWYRQDPGQGLRLIYYSQIVNDFQKGDIAEGYSVSREKKESFPLTVTSAQKNPTAFYLCASSNDGQGLYGELFFGEGSRLTVL.